This T cell receptor beta chain was sequenced during a study of Ad26.COV2.S vaccination and SARS-CoV-2 variants (dated by TCRdb to the early 2020s). For the wider study: Vaccine-arm donors were drawn from COV1001, a multicentre, randomized, double-blind, placebo-controlled phase I-IIa trial of Ad26.COV2.S in healthy adults. Ad26.COV2.S was given intramuscularly at 5x10^10 or 1x10^11 viral particles, as a single shot or as two shots 56 days apart. TCRbeta repertoire sequencing was used to assess the specificity and breadth of SARS-CoV-2-reactive T cell receptors after Ad26.COV2.S vaccination. A total of some 30 samples were included in the TCR-sequenced set, comprising around 19 Ad26.COV2.S vaccine recipients, 5 placebo recipients and 8 SARS-CoV-2 convalescent individuals. Trial participants were randomized into five groups of five, in which low-dose or high-dose Ad26.COV2.S was given once or twice, or placebo was given on both occasions. Investigators remained blinded to trial group allocation during experiments and outcome assessment. Overall study results and their limits: Higher spike-specific TCR breadth was observed in Ad26.COV2.S recipients than in placebo recipients (P = 0.0014). Substantial breadth of spike-specific CD8+ and CD4+ T cell responses was reported after vaccination. Comparing responses between vaccine doses or regimens was not something the study was powered to do. The authors noted that total T cell responses may have been underestimated by the TCR breadth and depth analyses. Vaccine and placebo recipients had comparable non-spike TCR breadth, which fits with the vaccine containing only spike.

The germline V gene supplies CDR1 LGHNT and CDR2 FRNRAP. Clipping removes 9 bases from V and 6 bases from J, with 14 as the unmatched junction base count. CDR3 length: 15 amino acids, cysteine to phenylalanine. The entry retains the CDR3 DNA only, 45 bases that are in frame from base 1. TCRbeta CDR3 regions were sequenced with the immunoSEQ Assay. After extraction, genomic DNA underwent amplification by bias-controlled multiplex PCR, followed by high-throughput sequencing. As for how the authors treated the data: To quantify the absolute abundance of every unique TCRbeta CDR3 region, sequences were collapsed and filtered. T cell fraction was estimated by normalization of TCRbeta template counts to usable DNA, with usable DNA being measured through amplification of reference genes present in all nucleated cells. Repertoire TCRs were annotated as SARS-CoV-2-specific when V gene, CDR3 amino acid sequence and J gene were exactly matched to a known reactive TCR set. MIRA supplied the reference SARS-CoV-2 TCR set, which was filtered for enrichment in COVID-19-positive ImmuneCODE repertoires so that public or cross-reactive TCRs were removed. Using the MIRA antigens, annotated TCRs were further analysed by specific ORF or by position within an ORF. Breadth was defined as annotated unique rearrangements over total unique productive rearrangements; depth was the summed frequency of those rearrangements. Group comparisons of TCR breadth used two-sided Wilcoxon rank-sum tests. Held by TCRdb, this immuneACCESS table contains in-frame sequences only and omits some clones. Under half of the omission traces to an unresolved V gene where checked; the cause of the rest is unknown. V and J calls and clone size follow that table, whereas D and trimming were derived from the DNA. This sample has some 330,000 clones in its table, and 75% to 90% of those were observed once. In total, the top ten clones hold 4.5% to 7% of the sample.

Points on this clone: Its antigen specificity is not known. No quality values exist for individual bases; no much larger clone is one base distant.

In the paper's terms, the treatment or condition label means: around 19 received Ad26.COV2.S at low or high dose, single or two shots; 5 received placebo; per-sample allocation not given. For vaccine and placebo recipients, the sequenced repertoires came from samples collected on day 63 after the first injection. Cohort 1b enrolled 25 or so adults aged 18-55 years at a single site in Boston, USA, between 29 July and 7 August 2020. As a vaccine, Ad26.COV2.S was a replication-incompetent adenovirus type 26 vector that expressed a prefusion-stabilized SARS-CoV-2 spike protein derived from the original Wuhan strain.

The material was peripheral blood, obtained in a trial of Ad26.COV2.S vaccine versus placebo. This TCR came from a person aged 18-60 years who received the Ad26.COV2.S COVID-19 vaccine or a placebo. The chain was built from TRBV12-5 and TRBJ1-5, and 7 junction bases match TRBD1. The CDR3 protein sequence reads: CASSSEGARSQPQHF. The nucleotides read TGTGCTAGCAGTTCAGAGGGGGCGCGGAGTCAGCCCCAGCATTTT. The CDR3, completed at both ends by the reference TRBV12-5 and TRBJ1-5 genes, gives the full variable domain DARVTQTPRHKVTEMGQEVTMRCQPILGHNTVFWYRQTMMQGLELLAYFRNRAPLDDSGMPKDRFSAEMPDATLATLKIQPSEPRDSAVYFCASSSEGARSQPQHFGDGTRLSIL.